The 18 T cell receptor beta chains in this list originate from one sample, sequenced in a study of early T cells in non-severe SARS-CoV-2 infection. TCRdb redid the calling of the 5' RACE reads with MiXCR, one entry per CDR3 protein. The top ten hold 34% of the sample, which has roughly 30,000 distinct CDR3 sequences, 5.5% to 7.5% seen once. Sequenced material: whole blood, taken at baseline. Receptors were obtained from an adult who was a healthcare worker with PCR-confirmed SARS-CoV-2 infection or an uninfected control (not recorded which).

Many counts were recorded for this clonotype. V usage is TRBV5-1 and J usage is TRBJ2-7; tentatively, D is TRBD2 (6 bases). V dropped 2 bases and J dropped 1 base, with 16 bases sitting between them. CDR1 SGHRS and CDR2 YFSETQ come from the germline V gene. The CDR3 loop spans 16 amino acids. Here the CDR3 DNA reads TGCGCCAGCAGCTTAGACTGGCGGGGCGATTCCTACGAGCAGTACTTC. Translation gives CASSLDWRGDSYEQYF. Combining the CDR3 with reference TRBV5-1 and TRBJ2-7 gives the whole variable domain KAGVTQTPRYLIKTRGQQVTLSCSPISGHRSVSWYQQTPGQGLQFLFEYFSETQRNKGNFPGRFSGRQFSNSRSEMNVSTLELGDSALYLCASSLDWRGDSYEQYFGPGTRLTVT.

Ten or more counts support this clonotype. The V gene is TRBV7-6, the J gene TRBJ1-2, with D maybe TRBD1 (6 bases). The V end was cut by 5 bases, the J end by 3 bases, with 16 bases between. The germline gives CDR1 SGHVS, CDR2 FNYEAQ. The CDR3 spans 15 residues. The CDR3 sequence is CASSPHSTGYYGYTF. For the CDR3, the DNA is TGTGCCAGCAGCCCCCACTCGACAGGCTACTATGGCTACACCTTC.

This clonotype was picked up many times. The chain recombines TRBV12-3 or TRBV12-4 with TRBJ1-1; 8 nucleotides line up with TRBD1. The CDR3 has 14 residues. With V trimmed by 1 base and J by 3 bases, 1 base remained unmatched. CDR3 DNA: TGTGCCAGCAGTTTAGACAGGGGGGACACTGAAGCTTTCTTT. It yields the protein CASSLDRGDTEAFF.

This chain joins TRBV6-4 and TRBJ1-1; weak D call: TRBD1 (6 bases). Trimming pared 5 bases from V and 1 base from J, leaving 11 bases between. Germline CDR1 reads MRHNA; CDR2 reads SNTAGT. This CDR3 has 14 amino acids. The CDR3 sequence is CASSPGHWNTEAFF. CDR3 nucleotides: TGTGCCAGCAGTCCGGGACACTGGAACACTGAAGCTTTCTTT.

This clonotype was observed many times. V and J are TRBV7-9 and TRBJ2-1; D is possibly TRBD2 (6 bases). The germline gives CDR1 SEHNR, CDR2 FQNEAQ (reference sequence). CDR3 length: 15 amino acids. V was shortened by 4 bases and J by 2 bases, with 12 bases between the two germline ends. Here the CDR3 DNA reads TGTGCCAGCAGCTCTCTCCCGGGGGCCTACAATGAGCAGTTCTTC. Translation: CASSSLPGAYNEQFF.

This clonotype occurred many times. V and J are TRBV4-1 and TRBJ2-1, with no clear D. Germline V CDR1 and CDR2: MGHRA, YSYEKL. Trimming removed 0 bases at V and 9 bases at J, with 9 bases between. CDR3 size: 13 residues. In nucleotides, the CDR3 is TGCGCCAGCAGCCAAGATTGGTCAAGTGAGCAGTTCTTC. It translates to CASSQDWSSEQFF.

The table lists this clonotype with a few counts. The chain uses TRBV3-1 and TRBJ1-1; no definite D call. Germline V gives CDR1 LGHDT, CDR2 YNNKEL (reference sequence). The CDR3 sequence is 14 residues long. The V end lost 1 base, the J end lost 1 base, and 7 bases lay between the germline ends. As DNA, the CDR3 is TGTGCCAGCAGCCAAGGGGTCGCGAACACTGAAGCTTTCTTT. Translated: CASSQGVANTEAFF.

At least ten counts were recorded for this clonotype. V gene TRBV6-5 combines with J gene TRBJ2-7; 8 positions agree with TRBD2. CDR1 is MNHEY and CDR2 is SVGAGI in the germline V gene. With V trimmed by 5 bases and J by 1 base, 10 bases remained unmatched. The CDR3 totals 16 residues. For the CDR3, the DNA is TGTGCCAGCAGTGGTCGACTGGCGGGGGGTTCCTACGAGCAGTACTTC. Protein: CASSGRLAGGSYEQYF.

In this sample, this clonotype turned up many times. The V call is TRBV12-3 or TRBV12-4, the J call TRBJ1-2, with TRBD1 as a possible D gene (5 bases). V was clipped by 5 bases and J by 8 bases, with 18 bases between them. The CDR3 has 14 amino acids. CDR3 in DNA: TGTGCCAGCAGTCTCGGGACCGTCCTGGGAGGCTACACCTTC. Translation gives CASSLGTVLGGYTF.

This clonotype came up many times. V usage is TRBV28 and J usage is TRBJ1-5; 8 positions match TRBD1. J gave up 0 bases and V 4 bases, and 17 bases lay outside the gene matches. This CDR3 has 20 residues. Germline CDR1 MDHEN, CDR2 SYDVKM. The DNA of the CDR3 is TGTGCCAGCAGTTCACCCTCCCCGGACAGGGCTTTTTATAGCAATCAGCCCCAGCATTTT. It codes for CASSSPSPDRAFYSNQPQHF.

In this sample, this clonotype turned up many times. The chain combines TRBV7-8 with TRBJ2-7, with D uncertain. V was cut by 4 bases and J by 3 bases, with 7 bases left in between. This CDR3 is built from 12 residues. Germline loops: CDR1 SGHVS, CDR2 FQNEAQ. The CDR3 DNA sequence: TGTGCCAGCAGCTACACATACTACGAGCAGTACTTC. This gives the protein CASSYTYYEQYF.

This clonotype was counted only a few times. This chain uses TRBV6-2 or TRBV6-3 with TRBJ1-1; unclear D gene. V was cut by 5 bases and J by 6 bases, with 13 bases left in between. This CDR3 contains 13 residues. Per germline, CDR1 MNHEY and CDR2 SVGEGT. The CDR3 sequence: CASSRVGRSEAFF. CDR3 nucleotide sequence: TGTGCCAGCAGTCGGGTAGGACGCTCTGAAGCTTTCTTT.

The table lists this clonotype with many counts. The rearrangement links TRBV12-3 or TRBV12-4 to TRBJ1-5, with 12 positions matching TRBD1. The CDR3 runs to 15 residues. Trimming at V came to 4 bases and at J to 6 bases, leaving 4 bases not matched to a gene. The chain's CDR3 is CASSSGTGGRQPQHF. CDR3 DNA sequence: TGTGCCAGCAGTTCCGGGACAGGGGGCCGTCAGCCCCAGCATTTT.

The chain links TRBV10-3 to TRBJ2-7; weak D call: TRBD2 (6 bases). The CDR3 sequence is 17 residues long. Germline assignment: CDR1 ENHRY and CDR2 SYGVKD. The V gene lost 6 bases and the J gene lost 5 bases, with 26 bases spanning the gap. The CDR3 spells CAISQGLTGGATHEQYF. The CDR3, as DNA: TGTGCCATCAGCCAAGGGCTGACCGGGGGAGCGACCCACGAGCAGTACTTC.

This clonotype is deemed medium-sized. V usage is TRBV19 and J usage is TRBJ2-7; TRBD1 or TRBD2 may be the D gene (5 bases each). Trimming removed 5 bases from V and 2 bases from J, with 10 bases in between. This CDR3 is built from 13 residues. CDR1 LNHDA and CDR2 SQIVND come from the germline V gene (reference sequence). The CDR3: CASSPRDAYEQYF. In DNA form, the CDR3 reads TGTGCCAGTAGTCCCCGGGACGCCTACGAGCAGTACTTC.

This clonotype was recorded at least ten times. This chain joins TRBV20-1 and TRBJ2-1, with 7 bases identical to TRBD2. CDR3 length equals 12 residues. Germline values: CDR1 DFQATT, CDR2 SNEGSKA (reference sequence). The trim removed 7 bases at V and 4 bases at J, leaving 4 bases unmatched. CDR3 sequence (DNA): TGCAGTGTCCCGCGGGGGTACAATGAGCAGTTCTTC. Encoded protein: CSVPRGYNEQFF.

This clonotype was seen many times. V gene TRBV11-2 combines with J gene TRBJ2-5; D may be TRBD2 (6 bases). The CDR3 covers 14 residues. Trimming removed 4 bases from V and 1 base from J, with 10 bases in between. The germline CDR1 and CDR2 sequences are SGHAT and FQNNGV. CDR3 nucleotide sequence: TGTGCCAGCAGCTCCTCGGGACTCCAAGAGACCCAGTACTTC. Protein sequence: CASSSSGLQETQYF.

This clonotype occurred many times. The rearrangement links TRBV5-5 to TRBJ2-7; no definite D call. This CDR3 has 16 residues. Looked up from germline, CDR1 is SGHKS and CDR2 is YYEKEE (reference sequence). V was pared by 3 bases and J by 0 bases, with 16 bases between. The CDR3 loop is CASSSDGQGISYEQYF. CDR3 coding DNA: TGTGCCAGCAGCTCCGACGGGCAAGGGATCTCCTACGAGCAGTACTTC.